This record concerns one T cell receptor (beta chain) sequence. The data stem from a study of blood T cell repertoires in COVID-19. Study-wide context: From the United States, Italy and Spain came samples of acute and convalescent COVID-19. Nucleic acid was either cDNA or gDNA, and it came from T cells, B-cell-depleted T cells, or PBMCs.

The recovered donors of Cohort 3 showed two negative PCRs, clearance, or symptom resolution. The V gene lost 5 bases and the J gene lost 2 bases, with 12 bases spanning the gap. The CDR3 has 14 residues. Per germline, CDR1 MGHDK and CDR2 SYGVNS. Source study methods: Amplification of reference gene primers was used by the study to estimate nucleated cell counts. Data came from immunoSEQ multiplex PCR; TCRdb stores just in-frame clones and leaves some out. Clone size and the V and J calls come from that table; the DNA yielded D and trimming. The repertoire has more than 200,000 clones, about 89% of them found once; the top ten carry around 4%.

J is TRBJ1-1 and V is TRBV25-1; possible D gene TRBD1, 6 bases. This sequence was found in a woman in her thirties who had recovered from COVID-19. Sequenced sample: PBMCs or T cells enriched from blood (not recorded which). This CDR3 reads CASSLQGRNTEAFF. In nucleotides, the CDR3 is TGTGCCAGCAGTCTACAGGGACGAAACACTGAAGCTTTCTTT.